The 18 T cell receptor beta chains below come from one sample, sequenced in a study of CD8+CD57+ T cells in acquired aplastic anemia. The template used for profiling TCR beta VDJ and CDR3 was genomic DNA. MiXCR, applied by TCRdb to the reads, yields one record per CDR3 protein. The table includes approximately 470,000 distinct CDR3 sequences, about a third detected once. Sequenced patients had shown CD8+CD57+ cell expansion by flow cytometry. The sample was sorted CD4+, CD8+, or CD8+CD57+ T cells (not recorded which) from PBMCs. Receptors were obtained from a human donor with aplastic anemia.

This chain uses TRBV7-9 with TRBJ2-7; D unclear. V lost 11 bases and J lost 0, with 11 bases in between. Germline CDR1 is SEHNR and CDR2 is FQNEAQ (reference sequence). The CDR3 is 12 residues long. CDR3 sequence (DNA): TGTGCCTCAATCCCCGGCTCCTACGAGCAGTACTTC. Residues: CASIPGSYEQYF. The variable domain in full, with the rest retrieved from reference TRBV7-9 and TRBJ2-7, is DTGVSQNPRHKITKRGQNVTFRCDPISEHNRLYWYRQTLGQGPEFLTYFQNEAQLEKSRLLSDRFSAERPKGSFSTLEIQRTEQGDSAMYLCASIPGSYEQYFGPGTRLTVT.

For this clonotype: This may stem from a read error, because a much larger clone lies one nucleotide away. V and J are TRBV11-1 and TRBJ2-7, with 8 bases lining up with TRBD1. The CDR3 extends over 18 amino acids. CDR1 and CDR2 (germline): SGHAT, FQDESV (reference sequence). The V segment lost 2 bases and the J segment 6 bases; nucleotides outside the gene matches: 18. The CDR3 DNA sequence: TGTGCCAGCAGCTTAACCCCGCCCATGACAGGGGCTGAGGTCGAGCAGTACTTC. Translation: CASSLTPPMTGAEVEQYF.

This clonotype showed up many times. The V and J genes are TRBV9 and TRBJ1-2; 9 nucleotides align to TRBD1. The CDR3 sequence is 17 residues long. The V gene's germline CDR1 is SGDLS and CDR2 YYNGEE. Unmatched junction bases numbered 17, after V lost 3 bases and J lost 8 bases. The CDR3: CASSATGGAASMRGYTF. The CDR3 nucleotides are TGTGCCAGCAGCGCCACAGGGGGCGCGGCCAGCATGAGGGGCTACACCTTC. The full variable domain, rest sourced from reference TRBV9 and TRBJ1-2, is DSGVTQTPKHLITATGQRVTLRCSPRSGDLSVYWYQQSLDQGLQFLIQYYNGEERAKGNILERFSAQQFPDLHSELNLSSLELGDSALYFCASSATGGAASMRGYTFGSGTRLTVV.

The table lists this clonotype with many counts. V is TRBV29-1 and J is TRBJ1-2, with no clear D. Germline CDR1 is SQVTM and CDR2 is ANQGSEA. The CDR3 has 13 residues. Trimming took off 5 bases at V and 6 bases at J, with 16 bases between the two ends. CDR3: CSVMVGSHDGYTF. DNA for the CDR3: TGCAGCGTTATGGTGGGTAGCCATGATGGCTACACCTTC.

In its sample, this clonotype was seen a few times. The genes are TRBV20-1 and TRBJ1-1, with D hard to call. Germline V lookup: CDR1 DFQATT, CDR2 SNEGSKA (reference sequence). The CDR3 is 12 residues long. Between the trimmed V and J ends, which lost 5 bases and 5 bases, there was a span of 12 bases. The CDR3, as DNA: TGCAGTGCTCCAGAAGCGGAGACTGAAGCTTTCTTT. Translated, it gives CSAPEAETEAFF.

The chain is built from TRBV5-1 and TRBJ2-3; the D call may be TRBD1 or TRBD2 (5 bases each). CDR1 is SGHRS, CDR2 YFSETQ, per germline. CDR3 length: 14 amino acids. V was trimmed by 6 bases and J by 5 bases, leaving 16 bases between them. The CDR3 DNA is TGCGCCAGCAAAGTCGAGGGGCTCGTAGATACGCAGTATTTT. Protein sequence: CASKVEGLVDTQYF.

The chain couples TRBV20-1 to TRBJ2-5, with TRBD1 identical over 8 bases. The V and J ends lost 7 bases and 4 bases, in that order; junction bases with no gene match: 5. CDR3 length equals 12 residues. Germline lookup yields CDR1 DFQATT and CDR2 SNEGSKA (reference sequence). Written as DNA, the CDR3 is TGCAGTGGTCGGACAGGGCGAGAGACCCAGTACTTC. Translating gives CSGRTGRETQYF.

This clonotype was seen at least ten times. This chain connects TRBV2 to TRBJ1-5, with 10 bases lining up with TRBD1. Trimming removed 4 bases from V and 5 bases from J; junction bases left unmatched: 8. CDR1 is SNHLY and CDR2 is FYNNEI in the germline V gene. This CDR3 region has 16 residues. Here the CDR3 DNA reads TGTGCCAGCAGTGGAGGGGGCGGGACAGGGGATCAGCCCCAGCATTTT. Translation gives CASSGGGGTGDQPQHF. The whole variable domain, filled in from reference TRBV2 and TRBJ1-5, reads EPEVTQTPSHQVTQMGQEVILRCVPISNHLYFYWYRQILGQKVEFLVSFYNNEISEKSEIFDDQFSVERPDGSNFTLKIRSTKLEDSAMYFCASSGGGGTGDQPQHFGDGTRLSIL.

With respect to this clonotype: This clone may be a read error of a much larger clone one base away. The V gene is TRBV20-1, the J gene TRBJ2-7; perhaps TRBD2 as D (6 bases). Trimming took 5 bases from V and 9 from J, leaving 14 bases between them. The CDR3 is 11 amino acids. The germline V gene has CDR1 DFQATT and CDR2 SNEGSKA (reference sequence). CDR3 DNA sequence: TGCAGTGCTGGGGGAGGAGACGGGCAGTACTTC. This translates into CSAGGGDGQYF.

The rearrangement uses TRBV20-1 and TRBJ1-5; unclear D gene. The CDR3 is 15 amino acids. CDR1 and CDR2 from the germline V gene are DFQATT and SNEGSKA (reference sequence). Trimming pared 1 base from V and 5 bases from J, leaving 15 bases between. The DNA of the CDR3 is TGCAGTGCTAGAGTAGTGGCCGTGGGTCATCAGCCCCAGCATTTT. Translation: CSARVVAVGHQPQHF.

This clonotype occurred many times. As DNA, the CDR3 is TGTGCCAGCAACCTGGGAGGAGGAGGGGATTCACCCCTCCACTTT. Translating it yields CASNLGGGGDSPLHF. The chain carries TRBV25-1 and TRBJ1-6; D perhaps matches TRBD1 (5 bases). The CDR3 runs to 15 residues. Per germline, CDR1 MGHDK and CDR2 SYGVNS. V lost 7 bases, J lost 8 bases, and 18 bases lay in between. Variable domain in full (rest from reference TRBV25-1 and TRBJ1-6): EADIYQTPRYLVIGTGKKITLECSQTMGHDKMYWYQQDPGMELHLIHYSYGVNSTEKGDLSSESTVSRIRTEHFPLTLESARPSHTSQYLCASNLGGGGDSPLHFGNGTRLTVT.

The gene calls are TRBV24-1 and TRBJ2-2; 9 positions match TRBD2. Trimming at V came to 4 bases and at J to 6 bases, leaving 5 bases not matched to a gene. This CDR3 has 15 residues. Germline lookup yields CDR1 KGHDR and CDR2 SFDVKD. CDR3 loop: CATSDLAGRSGELFF. CDR3 coding DNA: TGTGCCACCAGTGACCTAGCGGGAAGGTCCGGGGAGCTGTTTTTT.

The chain links TRBV4-3 to TRBJ1-4, with 8 bases fitting TRBD1. Trimming removed 2 bases from V and 10 bases from J; junction bases left unmatched: 9. The CDR3 consists of 15 residues. Germline CDR1 and CDR2: LGHNA and YSLEER. CDR3 in amino acids: CASSQTDRGFAKLFF. The DNA of the CDR3 is TGCGCCAGCAGCCAAACCGACAGGGGTTTTGCAAAACTGTTTTTT.

V gene TRBV19 combines with J gene TRBJ2-1; 13 bases are shared with TRBD2. Per the germline V gene, CDR1 is LNHDA and CDR2 is SQIVND (reference sequence). The V gene end was trimmed by 1 base and the J gene end by 7 bases; junction bases not matched to a gene: 7. The CDR3 runs 17 residues. CDR3 residues: CASSIATSGGAENEQFF. CDR3 DNA sequence: TGTGCCAGTAGTATAGCTACTAGCGGGGGGGCGGAGAATGAGCAGTTCTTC. The whole variable domain, remainder taken from reference TRBV19 and TRBJ2-1, is DGGITQSPKYLFRKEGQNVTLSCEQNLNHDAMYWYRQDPGQGLRLIYYSQIVNDFQKGDIAEGYSVSREKKESFPLTVTSAQKNPTAFYLCASSIATSGGAENEQFFGPGTRLTVL.

This clonotype was seen repeatedly, ten times or more. The chain joins TRBV7-9 to TRBJ1-2; D is undetermined. The germline V gene has CDR1 SEHNR and CDR2 FQNEAQ (reference sequence). The CDR3 consists of 10 residues. Trimming cost V 5 bases and J 3 bases, with 1 base left between them. The CDR3 here is CASSHYGYTF. The CDR3 region has the DNA TGTGCCAGCAGCCACTATGGCTACACCTTC. The full variable domain, its missing parts supplied by reference TRBV7-9 and TRBJ1-2, is DTGVSQNPRHKITKRGQNVTFRCDPISEHNRLYWYRQTLGQGPEFLTYFQNEAQLEKSRLLSDRFSAERPKGSFSTLEIQRTEQGDSAMYLCASSHYGYTFGSGTRLTVV.

The rearrangement uses TRBV15 and TRBJ2-7, with 9 bases lining up with TRBD1. The CDR3 sequence is 16 residues long. The V and J ends lost 1 base and 4 bases, in that order; junction bases with no gene match: 8. The germline CDR1 and CDR2 sequences are LNHNV and YYDKDF (reference sequence). The CDR3 DNA sequence: TGTGCCACCAGCAGAGGCGTGGGACAGGGCCAATACGAGCAGTACTTC. Its translation is CATSRGVGQGQYEQYF.

The chain uses TRBV2 and TRBJ2-7, with TRBD2 identical over 11 bases. Trimming cost V 5 bases and J 6 bases; bases outside gene matches: 9. Germline values: CDR1 SNHLY, CDR2 FYNNEI. CDR3 length: 15 residues. CDR3 residues: CASSYPRGTSGEQYF. Here the CDR3 DNA reads TGTGCCAGCAGTTACCCACGGGGGACTAGCGGCGAGCAGTACTTC.

This clonotype has just a few counts. The rearrangement joins TRBV20-1 to TRBJ2-3, with TRBD2 as a possible D gene (6 bases). The CDR3 sequence is 16 residues long. The V gene's germline CDR1 is DFQATT and CDR2 SNEGSKA (reference sequence). The ends were cut back, 4 bases at V and 0 bases at J, with 17 bases in the middle. CDR3 sequence reads: CSANGPGLVSTDTQYF. In DNA form, the CDR3 reads TGCAGTGCTAACGGGCCGGGACTTGTTAGCACAGATACGCAGTATTTT.